The 27 T cell receptor beta chains listed next were all sequenced from one sample in a study of CD8 T cells in ankylosing spondylitis. Their specific antigens are unknown. Study-wide results and caveats: A TCR beta motif of eight highly homologous variants appeared characteristic of ankylosing spondylitis blood.

TCRdb independently ran MiXCR on the 5' RACE reads; one entry per CDR3 protein. The sample lists a few hundred thousand distinct CDR3 sequences; 7% to 8% were seen once. The sample comprised blood, either unsorted or a sorted T cell fraction (not recorded which). These receptors were taken from a male donor with ankylosing spondylitis.

In this sample, this clonotype turned up many times. The V and J genes are TRBV4-3 and TRBJ1-1; a possible D gene is TRBD1 (6 bases). CDR1 is LGHNA and CDR2 is YSLEER in the germline V gene. Trimming cost V 0 bases and J 6 bases, with 11 bases left between them. CDR3 length: 14 amino acids. The CDR3 nucleotides read TGCGCCAGCAGCCAAGATAGGGGGGTGGCTGAAGCTTTCTTT. Its translation: CASSQDRGVAEAFF.

The chain employs TRBV7-6 and TRBJ2-5, with 12 bases lining up with TRBD2. Trimming removed 0 bases from V and 4 bases from J; junction bases left unmatched: 3. Germline V gene data show CDR1 as SGHVS and CDR2 as FNYEAQ. The CDR3 extends over 16 amino acids. The CDR3 reads CASSLAPSGRAETQYF. Written as DNA, the CDR3 is TGTGCCAGCAGCTTAGCACCTAGCGGGAGGGCAGAGACCCAGTACTTC.

This clonotype was counted many times. The genes are TRBV28 and TRBJ2-7, with 7 positions matching TRBD2. Germline V gene sequence: CDR1 MDHEN, CDR2 SYDVKM. Trimming cost V 6 bases and J 0 bases; bases outside gene matches: 5. CDR3 length: 14 residues. CDR3 region: CASSLSGTSYEQYF. In DNA form, the CDR3 reads TGTGCCAGCAGCCTCAGCGGGACCTCCTACGAGCAGTACTTC.

This clonotype has ten or more counts. The chain carries TRBV7-9 and TRBJ2-2; D is perhaps TRBD2 (6 bases). Between the trimmed V and J ends, which lost 8 bases and 5 bases, there was a span of 18 bases. The CDR3 length is 15 residues. Germline lookup yields CDR1 SEHNR and CDR2 FQNEAQ (reference sequence). This CDR3 reads CASAFGGIKTGELFF. CDR3 nucleotides: TGTGCCAGCGCCTTTGGGGGGATAAAGACCGGGGAGCTGTTTTTT.

This clonotype has a count of ten or more. This rearrangement joins TRBV29-1 to TRBJ2-1; TRBD2 agrees at 12 bases. CDR3 length: 14 residues. V gave up 6 bases and J gave up 3 bases; unmatched junction bases: 3. Germline V gene data show CDR1 as SQVTM and CDR2 as ANQGSEA. The CDR3 sequence: CSVTSGRVYNEQFF. CDR3 in DNA: TGCAGCGTGACTAGCGGGAGAGTCTACAATGAGCAGTTCTTC.

This clonotype was counted a few times. At one end the junction does not follow the germline gene, possibly because of a read error. The chain links TRBV11-2 to TRBJ2-1, with 14 positions matching TRBD2. This CDR3 has 19 amino acids. Germline CDR1 reads SGHAT; CDR2 reads FQNNGV. CDR3 residues: CASSLDPRGTSGSSDEQFF. CDR3 nucleotide sequence: TGTGCCAGCAGCCTAGACCCCAGGGGGACTAGCGGGAGTAGCGATGAGCAGTTCTTC.

This clonotype was observed a handful of times. J is TRBJ2-7 and V is TRBV29-1; perhaps TRBD1 as D (5 bases). Trimming pared 6 bases from V and 3 bases from J, leaving 12 bases between. CDR1 SQVTM and CDR2 ANQGSEA come from the germline V gene. The CDR3 length is 12 residues. The chain's CDR3 is CSVEQEHYEQYF. CDR3 bases: TGCAGCGTGGAACAGGAACACTACGAGCAGTACTTC.

This chain uses TRBV5-1 with TRBJ2-6, with D perhaps matching TRBD2 (6 bases). The CDR3 totals 21 residues. V was trimmed by 4 bases and J by 0 bases, leaving 26 bases between them. Looked up from germline, CDR1 is SGHRS and CDR2 is YFSETQ. This CDR3 is CASSQWRGVTTYRSGANVLTF. CDR3 DNA sequence: TGCGCCAGCAGCCAATGGCGGGGCGTCACTACATATCGCTCTGGGGCCAACGTCCTGACTTTC.

This clonotype was detected only a few times. J is TRBJ2-7 and V is TRBV11-2; D ambiguous. The V gene lost 1 base and the J gene lost 2 bases, with 9 bases spanning the gap. CDR1 and CDR2 (germline): SGHAT, FQNNGV. The CDR3 has 14 residues. The CDR3 sequence: CASSLVAQTYEQYF. CDR3 nucleotides: TGTGCCAGCAGCTTAGTGGCGCAGACCTACGAGCAGTACTTC.

V and J are TRBV3-1 and TRBJ2-6, with D uncertain. CDR3 size: 14 residues. Germline lookup yields CDR1 LGHDT and CDR2 YNNKEL (reference sequence). Trimming cost V 3 bases and J 2 bases, with 5 bases left between them. The CDR3 coding sequence is TGTGCCAGCAGCCATAGGACTGGGGCCAACGTCCTGACTTTC. Translated, it gives CASSHRTGANVLTF.

This clonotype was seen a handful of times. Here the CDR3 reads CASSLGTGSLYDGYTF. CDR3 nucleotide sequence: TGCGCCAGCAGCTTGGGCACAGGGTCCTTGTACGATGGCTACACCTTC. The chain couples TRBV5-1 to TRBJ1-2; weak D call: TRBD1 (6 bases). V lost 0 bases to trimming and J lost 6 bases, with 18 bases between them. The CDR3 is 16 residues long. Germline V CDR1 and CDR2: SGHRS, YFSETQ.

This clonotype was seen many times. The chain combines TRBV5-1 with TRBJ2-1, with D uncertain. The V and J ends lost 1 base and 10 bases respectively, with 6 bases between them. Germline lookup yields CDR1 SGHRS and CDR2 YFSETQ. The CDR3 length is 11 residues. Here the CDR3 reads CASSLLREQFF. The CDR3 DNA is TGCGCCAGCAGCTTGTTGCGAGAGCAGTTCTTC.

The gene calls are TRBV20-1 and TRBJ2-1; 7 bases are shared with TRBD2. CDR1 is DFQATT and CDR2 is SNEGSKA in the germline V gene (reference sequence). CDR3 length: 10 amino acids. With V trimmed by 5 bases and J by 10 bases, 2 bases remained unmatched. The CDR3 is CSAAGVEQFF. As DNA, the CDR3 is TGCAGTGCTGCGGGAGTAGAGCAGTTCTTC.

This clonotype was observed at least ten times. The V call is TRBV7-3, the J call TRBJ2-5; D not certain. V lost 2 bases and J 5 bases, leaving 3 bases between the germline ends. Germline V lookup: CDR1 SGHTA, CDR2 FQGTGA. This CDR3 comprises 11 residues. The CDR3 is CASSLDETQYF. CDR3 coding DNA: TGTGCCAGCAGCTTAGACGAGACCCAGTACTTC.

The rearrangement joins TRBV7-2 to TRBJ2-1; D might be TRBD1 or TRBD2, each matching 7 bases. Between the trimmed V and J ends, which lost 4 bases and 4 bases, there was a span of 14 bases. This CDR3 spans 15 amino acids. The V gene's germline CDR1 is SGHTA and CDR2 FQGNSA. For the CDR3, the DNA is TGTGCCAGCAGCTCAGGGGGAGGGCCTTACAATGAGCAGTTCTTC. As protein: CASSSGGGPYNEQFF.

In its sample, this clonotype was seen a few times. This chain uses TRBV7-9 with TRBJ1-2; D ambiguous. Germline-derived CDR1 and CDR2 are SEHNR and FQNEAQ (reference sequence). This CDR3 is built from 17 residues. Deletions cut 5 bases from V and 4 bases from J, with 23 bases between. CDR3 DNA sequence: TGTGCCAGCAGCCCAGAACAATATCGAACCGAGTTCTATGGCTACACCTTC. Its translation is CASSPEQYRTEFYGYTF.

This clonotype was seen a few times. The genes are TRBV5-6 and TRBJ1-1; D is perhaps TRBD1 (5 bases). Between the trimmed V and J ends, which lost 1 base and 1 base, there was a span of 11 bases. The CDR3 consists of 15 residues. Looked up from germline, CDR1 is SGHDT and CDR2 is YYEEEE. The chain's CDR3 is CASSLIGAGNTEAFF. The CDR3 bases are TGTGCCAGCAGCTTGATCGGGGCCGGGAACACTGAAGCTTTCTTT. Full variable domain (missing parts from reference TRBV5-6 and TRBJ1-1): DAGVTQSPTHLIKTRGQQVTLRCSPKSGHDTVSWYQQALGQGPQFIFQYYEEEERQRGNFPDRFSGHQFPNYSSELNVNALLLGDSALYLCASSLIGAGNTEAFFGQGTRLTVV.

This clonotype was seen repeatedly, ten times or more. This chain links TRBV12-3 or TRBV12-4 with TRBJ1-2; 7 positions agree with TRBD1. Trimming at V came to 2 bases and at J to 8 bases, leaving 5 bases not matched to a gene. This CDR3 has 13 amino acids. The CDR3, as DNA: TGTGCCAGCAGTTTAAACAGGGGAAAAGGCTACACCTTC. Amino acids: CASSLNRGKGYTF.

The chain uses TRBV6-4 and TRBJ2-6; no firm D call. The CDR3 runs 15 residues. Germline V gene sequence: CDR1 MRHNA, CDR2 SNTAGT. V lost 6 bases and J 0 bases, leaving 9 bases between the germline ends. The CDR3 sequence is CASRLEASGANVLTF. Written as DNA, the CDR3 is TGTGCCAGCAGATTAGAAGCCTCTGGGGCCAACGTCCTGACTTTC.

Many counts were recorded for this clonotype. The chain joins TRBV27 to TRBJ2-5; TRBD2 agrees at 8 bases. The V and J ends lost 1 base and 5 bases, in that order; junction bases with no gene match: 3. Looked up from germline, CDR1 is MNHEY and CDR2 is SMNVEV (reference sequence). This CDR3 contains 14 residues. The CDR3 sequence is CASSLYPGGETQYF. In DNA form, the CDR3 reads TGTGCCAGCAGTTTATACCCGGGAGGGGAGACCCAGTACTTC.

This chain links TRBV6-5 with TRBJ2-5, with 7 bases that match TRBD1. Germline-derived CDR1 and CDR2 are MNHEY and SVGAGI. The CDR3 extends over 16 amino acids. V gave up 0 bases and J gave up 5 bases; unmatched junction bases: 9. The CDR3 nucleotides read TGTGCCAGCAGTTACTCCCGACAGGGAGCATTTGAGACCCAGTACTTC. As protein: CASSYSRQGAFETQYF.

This clonotype showed up many times. The chain has TRBV6-2 or TRBV6-3 and TRBJ2-4; 7 nucleotides line up with TRBD2. Germline CDR1 reads MNHEY; CDR2 reads SVGEGT. The CDR3 sequence is 11 residues long. V trimming: 11 bases; J trimming: 3 bases; junction bases outside the gene matches: 1. The CDR3 nucleotides are TGTGCCGGCGGGAGCAAAAACATTCAGTACTTC. Translating it yields CAGGSKNIQYF.

There are a few counts of this clonotype. The J gene is TRBJ2-7, the V gene TRBV5-1; D call uncertain. Between the trimmed V and J ends, which lost 4 bases and 3 bases, there was a span of 14 bases. Per the germline V gene, CDR1 is SGHRS and CDR2 is YFSETQ. CDR3 size: 14 residues. CDR3 DNA: TGCGCCAGCAGCGGACCAATCGGCGGCTACGAGCAGTACTTC. It translates to CASSGPIGGYEQYF.

In this sample, this clonotype turned up many times. The rearrangement links TRBV4-1 to TRBJ2-1, with 13 bases fitting TRBD2. The length of the CDR3 is 17 residues. The V gene end was trimmed by 3 bases and the J gene end by 9 bases; junction bases not matched to a gene: 11. Germline V lookup: CDR1 MGHRA, CDR2 YSYEKL. The CDR3 DNA follows: TGCGCCAGCAGCCACATACTAGCGGGAGGGGGTAGGGGTGAGCAGTTCTTC. It encodes CASSHILAGGGRGEQFF.

This clonotype was detected ten times or more. The chain employs TRBV4-3 and TRBJ2-3; 11 bases agree with TRBD2. The CDR3 is 15 amino acids. CDR1 is LGHNA, CDR2 YSLEER, per germline. J lost 6 bases, V lost 6 bases, and 8 bases had no gene match. DNA of the CDR3: TGCGCCAGCAGGGCGACTAGCGGGGACCTCGATACGCAGTATTTT. Translation: CASRATSGDLDTQYF.

This clonotype was observed a few times. The V and J genes are TRBV4-3 and TRBJ2-7; a possible D gene is TRBD2 (5 bases). The germline CDR1 and CDR2 sequences are LGHNA and YSLEER. There are 17 residues in the CDR3. The V end was cut by 4 bases, the J end by 2 bases, with 21 bases between. The CDR3 sequence: CASSPAWVGVKTYEQYF. CDR3 nucleotide sequence: TGCGCCAGCAGCCCTGCCTGGGTGGGAGTAAAGACCTACGAGCAGTACTTC.

The rearrangement links TRBV7-2 to TRBJ2-7; 8 bases fit TRBD1. Germline CDR1 is SGHTA and CDR2 is FQGNSA. This CDR3 is 16 amino acids long. V was clipped by 3 bases and J by 2 bases; unmatched bases: 9. For the CDR3, the DNA is TGTGCCAGCAGCTTTGGCCAGGGGGCGACCACCTACGAGCAGTACTTC. This gives the protein CASSFGQGATTYEQYF.